The following is a T cell receptor beta chain sequence with its context. Genomic DNA belonging to each subset was distributed in equal measure over several immunoSEQ plates. Sorted-subset replicate PCR reactions were performed with 150 to 200 ng DNA, corresponding to 30,000 to 35,000 T cell genomes. Produced via immunoSEQ multiplex PCR; TCRdb's table is partial and in-frame only. The profile shows 2 million to 2.5 million clones, more than 90% of them singletons. The entry originates in a study of shared clonotypes between healthy human individuals. Researchers partitioned CD4+ cells into CD45RA+ naive and CD45RA-negative memory subsets. The germline gives CDR1 LGHNA, CDR2 YNFKEQ. There are 16 residues in the CDR3. V was cut by 1 base and J by 3 bases, with 14 bases left in between.

The V gene is TRBV4-2, the J gene TRBJ2-3, with D possibly matching TRBD2 (7 bases). Sequencing was performed on naive CD4+ T cells sorted from blood. The subset here: CD45RA+ positively selected. This TCR came from a young man in good health. CDR3 sequence: CASSQVWGGATDTQYF. The CDR3 DNA reads TGTGCCAGCAGCCAAGTGTGGGGGGGGGCGACAGATACGCAGTATTTT.